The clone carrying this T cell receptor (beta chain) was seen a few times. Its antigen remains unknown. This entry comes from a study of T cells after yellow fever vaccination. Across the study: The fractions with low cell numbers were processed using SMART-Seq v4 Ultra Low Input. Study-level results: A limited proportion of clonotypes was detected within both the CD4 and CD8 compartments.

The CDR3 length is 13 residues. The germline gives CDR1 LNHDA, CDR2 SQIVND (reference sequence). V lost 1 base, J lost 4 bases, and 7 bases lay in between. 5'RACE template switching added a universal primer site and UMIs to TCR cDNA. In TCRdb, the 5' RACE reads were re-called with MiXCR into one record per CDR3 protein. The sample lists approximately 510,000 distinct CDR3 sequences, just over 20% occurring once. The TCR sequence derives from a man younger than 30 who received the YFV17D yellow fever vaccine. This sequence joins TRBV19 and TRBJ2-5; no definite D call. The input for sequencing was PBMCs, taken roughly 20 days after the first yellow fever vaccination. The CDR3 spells CASSIGLRETQYF. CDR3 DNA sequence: TGTGCCAGTAGTATAGGACTCCGAGAGACCCAGTACTTC.